This T cell receptor beta chain was profiled in a study of tumor-infiltrating lymphocytes in primary liver carcinoma. Production of TCR beta cDNA used 500 ng total RNA together with a constant-region primer. Generation of the TCR beta libraries relied on three nested multiplex PCR rounds using slightly modified ARM-PCR. Each of the first two PCR rounds ran about 9 cycles with TRBV1-TRBV30 forward and C-beta reverse primers. MiXCR was run by TCRdb on the multiplex PCR reads, yielding one entry per CDR3 protein. In the table there are about 66,000 distinct CDR3 sequences, about 65% of which are singletons. Study results and limitations: The overlap of tumor-adjacent and tumor-blood pairs was smaller than that of tumor region pairs. Blood fell significantly below tumors in its top-250-clone fraction (p = 0.039).

Trimming cost V 3 bases and J 4 bases; bases outside gene matches: 7. In germline, CDR1 is MNHNS, CDR2 SASEGT. The CDR3 consists of 16 residues. This clonotype was seen at least ten times. Its target is unknown. Co-extracting RNA and DNA was done with 20-30 mg of unsorted bulk tissue as input. Patients carried chronic HBV infection without prior treatment. The J gene is TRBJ2-3, the V gene TRBV6-1, with 10 nucleotides matching TRBD2. The receptor's source is a man between 40 and 49 years old with primary liver carcinoma and hepatitis B virus infection. The sample comprised liver tumor tissue from sampling region 4. Subset meaning: tumor region T4, right-lateral pole. The CDR3 DNA reads TGTGCCAGCAGTGACCCTCGACTAGCGGGCGCAGATACGCAGTATTTT. As protein: CASSDPRLAGADTQYF.